This TCR beta chain emerged from a study of identical twins. Whole-study results and caveats: The study reached conclusions through statistical analysis that was cross-sectional, not following the same donors. Abundant beta clonotypes from cord blood bore fewer insertions; memory repertoires lacked this pattern. Potential partial confounding of zero-insertion analyses by invariant MAIT and iNKT cells was noted.

With no exceptions, donors were healthy Caucasians. TCRdb reprocessed the 5' RACE reads with MiXCR, giving one entry per CDR3 protein. This sample has a few hundred thousand distinct CDR3 sequences, with 9.6% found just once. Turning to this clonotype: Antigen unknown.

V gave up 5 bases and J gave up 6 bases; unmatched junction bases: 5. This CDR3 has 13 residues. CDR1 and CDR2 from the germline V gene are SEHNR and FQNEAQ (reference sequence). The same data also went into a second study, on yellow fever vaccine responses in identical twins.

The rearrangement links TRBV7-9 to TRBJ2-7, with 9 bases lining up with TRBD2. This TCR came from a woman aged 18-29 years in good health. Sequencing was performed on PBMCs. The CDR3 loop is CASSPRTSAEQYF. The CDR3 DNA is TGTGCCAGCAGCCCCAGGACTAGCGCCGAGCAGTACTTC.